These T cell receptor beta chains were read from a single sample in a study of Graves' ophthalmopathy and Graves' hyperthyroidism. MiXCR, run by TCRdb on the multiplex PCR reads, gives a single entry per CDR3 protein. The sample gives 500,000 to 700,000 distinct CDR3 sequences, 35% to 40% of which show up once; 4% to 5% is in the top ten. Material: peripheral blood or thyroid tissue (not recorded which). The receptors come from an adult man with Graves' hyperthyroidism. CDR3s include the opening cysteine and the closing phenylalanine or tryptophan. Fields, in order: V gene, D gene, J gene, clone size, CDR3 DNA, CDR3 protein. The D gene is left open where the match is weak. Clone size, where shown, is once, few, many, or a class for clones that have expanded.

TRBV9	NA	TRBJ1-2	NA	TGTGCCAGCAGCGCCTCAACCGGGACGGGGTTTGGCTACACCTTC	CASSASTGTGFGYTF
TRBV29-1	NA	TRBJ1-1	many	TGCAGCGTCGAGGGGTCCGGCACTGAAGCTTTCTTT	CSVEGSGTEAFF
TRBV12-5	NA	TRBJ2-7	NA	TGTGCTAGTGGTTTTCTGGGTCGGGCGAACGAGCAGTACTTC	CASGFLGRANEQYF
TRBV25-1	NA	TRBJ1-1	NA	TGTGCCAGCAGTGCTAAAGCGGACTTAAGGATCACTGAAGCTTTCTTT	CASSAKADLRITEAFF
TRBV12-3/TRBV12-4	TRBD1	TRBJ1-5	few	TGTGCCAGCAGTACAGGGACAGGGGGGGGTCAGCCCCAGCATTTT	CASSTGTGGGQPQHF
TRBV29-1	NA	TRBJ2-5	NA	TGCAGCGTTGAACATCGGGGGACCCAGTACTTC	CSVEHRGTQYF
TRBV11-2	NA	TRBJ1-5	NA	TGTGCCAGCAGCTCCGGCGGACCCCAGCCCCAGCATTTT	CASSSGGPQPQHF
TRBV29-1	TRBD1	TRBJ1-5	many	TGCAGCGTTGGGCCGGGACAGGGTGACCAGCCCCAGCATTTT	CSVGPGQGDQPQHF
TRBV3-1	TRBD1	TRBJ2-7	NA	TGTGCCAGCAGCCCACCGGGACAGGGGGCCTCCTACGAGCAGTACTTC	CASSPPGQGASYEQYF
TRBV6-5	TRBD1	TRBJ2-5	few	TGTGCCAGCAGGCAAGACACAGGGGCGAAAAAAAAAGAGACCCAGTACTTC	CASRQDTGAKKKETQYF
TRBV19	TRBD1	TRBJ1-5	many	TGTGCCAGTACCCCGGGACAGGGGGTTAATCAGCCCCAGCATTTT	CASTPGQGVNQPQHF
TRBV2	NA	TRBJ2-5	NA	TGTGCCAGCTCACCCCCCCACCAAGTAGCGACCCAGTACTTC	CASSPPHQVATQYF
TRBV12-3/TRBV12-4	TRBD1	TRBJ1-5	many	TGTGCCAGCAGAGCCACGGGACAGATATATCAGCCCCAGCATTTT	CASRATGQIYQPQHF
TRBV5-1	TRBD1	TRBJ2-2	many	TGCGCCAGCAGCCTGCCAGGGGGCACCGGGGAGCTGTTTTTT	CASSLPGGTGELFF
TRBV20-1	NA	TRBJ1-5	many	TGCAGTGCTAGTGGGGGTTTGCAGGACCGGGGAGGCAATCAGCCCCAGCATTTT	CSASGGLQDRGGNQPQHF
TRBV2	TRBD1	TRBJ2-2	many	TGTGCCAGCAGTGGACAGGGGTCCGGGGAGCTGTTTTTT	CASSGQGSGELFF
TRBV6-1	NA	TRBJ2-2	NA	TGTGCCAGCAGCCAATCGACGTACAACACCGGGGAGCTGTTTTTT	CASSQSTYNTGELFF
TRBV6-5	NA	TRBJ1-6	many	TGTGCCAGCAGTTACTCGGTTCCCAATTCACCCCTCCACTTT	CASSYSVPNSPLHF
TRBV2	TRBD1	TRBJ1-2	NA	TGTGCCAGCAGAGGGACAGGGGTACTTGGCTACACCTTC	CASRGTGVLGYTF
TRBV13	NA	TRBJ1-2	many	TGTGCCAGCAGCTTACCGCGGGGAAACTATGGCTACACCTTC	CASSLPRGNYGYTF
TRBV18	NA	TRBJ1-6	few	TGTGCCAGCTCACCTCGGACCAGAAATTCACCCCTCCACTTT	CASSPRTRNSPLHF
TRBV24-1	TRBD1	TRBJ2-2	many	TGTGCCACCAGTGACTCGACAGGGGCCTTCACCACCGGGGAGCTGTTTTTT	CATSDSTGAFTTGELFF
TRBV19	NA	TRBJ2-2	NA	TGTGCCAGTAAAAAGGGGGACTTAAACACCGGGGAGCTGTTTTTT	CASKKGDLNTGELFF
TRBV4-1	NA	TRBJ1-1	many	TGCGCCAGCAGCCAAGATTCAGAAGCTTTCTTT	CASSQDSEAFF